This T cell receptor (beta chain) stems from a study of T cell changes during pregnancy in multiple sclerosis. J gave up 1 base and V 5 bases, and 10 bases lay outside the gene matches. The germline CDR1 and CDR2 sequences are MDHEN and SYDVKM. This CDR3 comprises 16 residues. Clones were read by immunoSEQ multiplex PCR, and TCRdb kept only the in-frame ones, dropping some. The profile shows around 42,000 clones, 92% of them singletons. This material consisted of CD4+ T cells from peripheral blood mononuclear cells, taken in the third trimester of pregnancy. This TCR was recovered from a female donor with multiple sclerosis, enrolled in a pregnancy study. V and J are TRBV28 and TRBJ1-1, with 7 bases that match TRBD1. The CDR3 coding sequence is TGTGCCAGCAGTCAGACAACAGGGGCCCGGAACACTGAAGCTTTCTTT. It yields the protein CASSQTTGARNTEAFF. The full variable domain, with the rest looked up from reference TRBV28 and TRBJ1-1, is DVKVTQSSRYLVKRTGEKVFLECVQDMDHENMFWYRQDPGLGLRLIYFSYDVKMKEKGDIPEGYSVSREKKERFSLILESASTNQTSMYLCASSQTTGARNTEAFFGQGTRLTVV.